The next 14 T cell receptor beta chains were all read from a single sample in a study of CD8 T cells in ankylosing spondylitis. One entry per CDR3 protein results from TCRdb running MiXCR on the 5' RACE reads. The sample records 150,000 to 200,000 distinct CDR3 sequences, 15% to 20% being singletons. The sequenced sample was blood, either unsorted or a sorted T cell fraction (not recorded which). These receptors were taken from a male donor with ankylosing spondylitis or in good health (not recorded which).

This clonotype occurred a few times. The V and J genes are TRBV20-1 and TRBJ2-3; 13 bases agree with TRBD2. V was pared by 3 bases and J by 2 bases, with 2 bases of the junction left unmatched. There are 15 residues in the CDR3. Germline values: CDR1 DFQATT, CDR2 SNEGSKA (reference sequence). This chain's CDR3 is CSASGTSGTTDTQYF. The CDR3 DNA sequence: TGCAGTGCTAGCGGGACTAGCGGGACCACAGATACGCAGTATTTT.

This clonotype was recorded many times. The chain has TRBV7-6 and TRBJ2-1; D is possibly TRBD1 (7 bases). Germline assignment: CDR1 SGHVS and CDR2 FNYEAQ. There are 19 residues in the CDR3. Trimming removed 1 base at V and 0 bases at J, with 19 bases between. CDR3 loop: CASSLGQGSGTSSYNEQFF. DNA for the CDR3: TGTGCCAGCAGCTTAGGACAGGGTAGCGGAACCAGCTCCTACAATGAGCAGTTCTTC.

The chain employs TRBV29-1 and TRBJ1-1; D unresolved. V lost 4 bases and J lost 4, with 7 bases in between. CDR1 and CDR2 from the germline V gene are SQVTM and ANQGSEA. The CDR3 loop spans 11 amino acids. This CDR3 is CSVVMTTEAFF. In nucleotides, the CDR3 is TGCAGCGTTGTCATGACCACTGAAGCTTTCTTT.

This clonotype was observed a handful of times. The chain combines TRBV6-4 with TRBJ2-1; D possibly corresponds to TRBD1 (6 bases). The germline CDR1 and CDR2 sequences are MRHNA and SNTAGT. V was cut by 4 bases and J by 5 bases, with 15 bases left in between. The CDR3 has 15 residues. CDR3 DNA: TGTGCCAGCAGTGGCACAGGGATTGGGGACAATGAGCAGTTCTTC. Its translation is CASSGTGIGDNEQFF.

The V and J genes are TRBV5-4 and TRBJ1-2; 10 positions match TRBD1. The germline V gene has CDR1 SGHNT and CDR2 YYREEE (reference sequence). V shed 2 bases and J 8 bases; nucleotides not matched to a gene: 9. This CDR3 spans 15 amino acids. CDR3 in amino acids: CASSLDRGRAGGYTF. CDR3 nucleotide sequence: TGTGCCAGCAGCTTAGACAGGGGGCGAGCGGGCGGCTACACCTTC.

The chain uses TRBV2 and TRBJ2-7; D tentatively fits TRBD1 or TRBD2 (5 bases each). The CDR3 is 14 amino acids. The ends were cut back, 4 bases at V and 7 bases at J, with 17 bases in the middle. Germline lookup yields CDR1 SNHLY and CDR2 FYNNEI. In nucleotides, the CDR3 is TGTGCCAGCAGTGCTCGGCAGGGAGCCGGAGAGCAGTACTTC. Translation: CASSARQGAGEQYF.

As concerns this clonotype: One end of the junction varies from germline; a read error may be responsible. The chain joins TRBV5-6 to TRBJ1-1; D is unclear. The CDR3 has 14 amino acids. Germline lookup yields CDR1 SGHDT and CDR2 YYEEEE. The CDR3 protein is CAGSLDLSNTEAFF. For the CDR3, the DNA is TGTGCCGGCAGCTTGGATTTGTCGAACACTGAAGCTTTCTTT.

This clonotype was counted at least ten times. The rearrangement uses TRBV5-1 and TRBJ2-1; 12 nucleotides agree with TRBD2. Germline V lookup: CDR1 SGHRS, CDR2 YFSETQ. The J segment lost 8 bases and the V segment lost 4 bases, leaving 10 bases of the junction unmatched. The CDR3 extends over 16 amino acids. Here the CDR3 reads CASSEPGGLAGDEQFF. As DNA, the CDR3 is TGCGCCAGCAGCGAACCGGGGGGACTAGCGGGCGATGAGCAGTTCTTC.

This clonotype turned up a few times. J is TRBJ2-7 and V is TRBV2; tentatively, D is TRBD1 (5 bases). V lost 8 bases, J lost 2 bases, and 13 bases lay in between. Germline V CDR1 and CDR2: SNHLY, FYNNEI. This CDR3 comprises 13 residues. The CDR3 DNA is TGTGCCAGCGTGCCAGGGCTAACCTACGAGCAGTACTTC. It codes for CASVPGLTYEQYF.

This clonotype has a handful of counts. This chain connects TRBV28 to TRBJ2-5; D perhaps matches TRBD1 (6 bases). Between the trimmed V and J ends, which lost 7 bases and 2 bases, there was a span of 11 bases. Germline V CDR1 and CDR2: MDHEN, SYDVKM. The CDR3 extends over 13 amino acids. In DNA, the CDR3 is TGTGCCAGCACAACAGGGTGGCAAGAGACCCAGTACTTC. Its translation is CASTTGWQETQYF.

This clonotype was picked up a small number of times. This chain joins TRBV6-6 and TRBJ2-5; D remains unclear. V lost 8 bases to trimming and J lost 2 bases, with 12 bases between them. Germline CDR1 is MNHNY and CDR2 is SVGAGI (reference sequence). The CDR3 is made up of 13 amino acids. The CDR3 is CASGRHEQETQYF. CDR3 nucleotide sequence: TGTGCCAGCGGCCGACACGAACAAGAGACCCAGTACTTC.

A few counts support this clonotype. This chain connects TRBV18 to TRBJ2-2; the match to TRBD2 covers 13 bases. The CDR3 has 16 amino acids. Germline assignment: CDR1 KGHSH and CDR2 LQKENI. After removal of 2 bases from V and 5 bases from J, the junction contained 2 bases not matched to a gene. The CDR3 is CASSPRLAGGTGELFF. CDR3 bases: TGTGCCAGCTCACCAAGACTAGCGGGAGGTACCGGGGAGCTGTTTTTT.

This clonotype appeared many times. V and J are TRBV6-5 and TRBJ1-1; no clear D gene. The CDR3 has 14 amino acids. The V end lost 4 bases, the J end lost 1 base, and 10 bases lay between the germline ends. Germline V gives CDR1 MNHEY, CDR2 SVGAGI. CDR3 sequence reads: CASSSGVGNTEAFF. The CDR3 DNA sequence: TGTGCCAGCAGTTCCGGGGTGGGGAACACTGAAGCTTTCTTT.

The chain recombines TRBV7-2 with TRBJ1-3; 7 positions agree with TRBD1. Per germline, CDR1 SGHTA and CDR2 FQGNSA. The CDR3 extends over 14 amino acids. V lost 3 bases and J lost 6; bases outside the gene matches: 5. As DNA, the CDR3 is TGTGCCAGCAGCTTCGTACAGGGGCAAAACACCATATATTTT. It translates to CASSFVQGQNTIYF.